This TCR beta chain comes out of a study of cytomegalovirus exposure and HLA in healthy donors. Study findings and constraints: TCR beta V- and J-gene trimming, according to a later analysis, was linked to a missense DCLRE1C variant. Sequencing likely generated an artifact that appeared as a cluster of highly shared sequence variants.

CDR3 length: 14 amino acids. J gave up 5 bases and V 5 bases, and 9 bases lay outside the gene matches. The germline gives CDR1 MNHEY, CDR2 SVGAGI. The PCR ran on 60 Vbeta and 13 Jbeta primers. Sequenced by immunoSEQ multiplex PCR; TCRdb stores in-frame clones only, minus some. Among under 110,000 clones listed, around 75% were seen once. Comments on this clone: The antigen is undetermined.

This clonotype was sampled from a female donor in good health and CMV-seronegative. The chain joins TRBV6-5 to TRBJ2-7; TRBD1 aligns across 7 bases. Sequencing input: PBMCs. In DNA form, the CDR3 reads TGTGCCAGCAGTCGCCAGACAGGGTTCGACGAGCAGTACTTC. Its translation is CASSRQTGFDEQYF.